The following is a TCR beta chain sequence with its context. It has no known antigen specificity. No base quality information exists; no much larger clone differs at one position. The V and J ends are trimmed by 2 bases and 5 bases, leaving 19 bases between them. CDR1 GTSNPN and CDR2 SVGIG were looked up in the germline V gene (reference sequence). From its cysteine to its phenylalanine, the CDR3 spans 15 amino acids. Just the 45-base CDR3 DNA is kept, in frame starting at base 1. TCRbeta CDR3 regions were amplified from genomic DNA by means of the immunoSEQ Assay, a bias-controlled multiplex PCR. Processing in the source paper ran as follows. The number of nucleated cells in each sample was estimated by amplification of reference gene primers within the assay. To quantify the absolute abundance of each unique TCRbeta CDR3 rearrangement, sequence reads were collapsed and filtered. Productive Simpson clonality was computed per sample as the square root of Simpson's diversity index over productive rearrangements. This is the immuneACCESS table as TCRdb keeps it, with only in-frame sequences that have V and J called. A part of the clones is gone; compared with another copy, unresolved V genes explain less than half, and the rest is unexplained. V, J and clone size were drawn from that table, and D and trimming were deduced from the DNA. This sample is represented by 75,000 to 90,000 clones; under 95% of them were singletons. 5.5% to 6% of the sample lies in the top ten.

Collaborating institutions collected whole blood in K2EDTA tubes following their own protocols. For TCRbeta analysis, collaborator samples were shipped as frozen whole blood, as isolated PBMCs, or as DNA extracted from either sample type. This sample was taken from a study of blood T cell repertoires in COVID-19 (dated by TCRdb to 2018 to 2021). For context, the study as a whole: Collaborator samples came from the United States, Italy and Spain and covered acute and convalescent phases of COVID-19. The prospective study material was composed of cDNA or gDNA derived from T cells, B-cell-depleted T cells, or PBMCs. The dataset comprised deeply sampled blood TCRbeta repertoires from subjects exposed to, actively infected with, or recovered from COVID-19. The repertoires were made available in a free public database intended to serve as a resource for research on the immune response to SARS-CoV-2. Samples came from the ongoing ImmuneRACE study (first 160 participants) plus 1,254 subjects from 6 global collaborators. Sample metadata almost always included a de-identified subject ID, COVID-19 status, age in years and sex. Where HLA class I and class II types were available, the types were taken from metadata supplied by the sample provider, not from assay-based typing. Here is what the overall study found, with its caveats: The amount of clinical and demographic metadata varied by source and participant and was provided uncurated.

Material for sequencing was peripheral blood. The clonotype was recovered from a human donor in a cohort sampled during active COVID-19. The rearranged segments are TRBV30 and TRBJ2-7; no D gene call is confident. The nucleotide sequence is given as TGTGCCTGGAGTCTTAGTGTTGTTAAGGCGGACGAGCAGTACTTC. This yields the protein CAWSLSVVKADEQYF.